This paragraph reports one T cell receptor (beta chain). Germline CDR1 reads SGDLS; CDR2 reads YYNGEE. CDR3 size: 16 residues. The V and J ends lost 0 bases and 6 bases, in that order; junction bases with no gene match: 4. The sample is drawn from a study of blood T cell repertoires in COVID-19. Study as a whole: Spain, Italy and the United States supplied samples that represented acute and convalescent COVID-19. PBMCs, B-cell-depleted T cells, or T cells provided the cDNA or gDNA that made up the material.

Original methodology: By means of reference gene primer amplification, nucleated cell counts were estimated. Profiled with immunoSEQ multiplex PCR; TCRdb holds only in-frame clones, not every one. The V and J calls and the clone size are those of that table, but D and trimming were determined from the DNA. This sample has approximately 190,000 clones, with approximately 79% found just once. Sequencing was performed on peripheral blood. The J gene is TRBJ1-6, the V gene TRBV9; 9 bases map to TRBD1. The receptor comes from a man between 25 and 39 years old with active or convalescent COVID-19. CDR3 nucleotides: TGTGCCAGCAGCGTAGCACCGGACAGGGGTAATTCACCCCTCCACTTT. Protein: CASSVAPDRGNSPLHF.